The sequence of this TCR beta chain was determined in a study of PD-L1 blockade in urothelial cancer. Study details: A median of approximately 150,000 T cells was found in the blood samples.

Sequencing used immunoSEQ multiplex PCR; TCRdb keeps in-frame clones, though not all of them. The sample includes more than 35,000 clones, 82% of them seen just once. The germline V and J ends were trimmed by 4 bases and 8 bases, with 18 bases remaining between them. CDR1 and CDR2 (germline): SGHRS, YFSETQ. The CDR3 totals 15 residues. The sequencing here drew on PBMCs, taken around atezolizumab (anti-PD-L1) treatment. The rearrangement joins TRBV5-1 to TRBJ1-4, with a tentative D call TRBD1 (6 bases). The TCR was taken from a man between 65 and 80 years old with urothelial cancer. DNA for the CDR3: TGCGCCAGCAGCCCGGAAGGGGGGGGCAGCGAAAAACTGTTTTTT. Translating gives CASSPEGGGSEKLFF.